These 22 T cell receptor beta chains originate from one sample sequenced in a study of shared clonotypes between healthy human individuals. Some clones are missing from TCRdb's copy, which holds only in-frame ones; the method was immunoSEQ multiplex PCR. In the table there are some 360,000 clones, roughly 80% of which are singletons. The sequencing input was memory CD4+ T cells sorted from blood. Subset described: CD45RA-negative fraction. These TCRs come from a young man in good health.

J is TRBJ1-2 and V is TRBV7-2; the D gene is possibly TRBD1 (5 bases). The CDR3 is 13 residues long. V lost 7 bases and J 5 bases, leaving 14 bases between the germline ends. The germline V gene has CDR1 SGHTA and CDR2 FQGNSA. CDR3 region: CASTRDLIYGYTF. The CDR3, as DNA: TGTGCCAGCACCAGGGACCTTATATATGGCTACACCTTC.

A remark on this clone: Other DNA sequences in the sample encode the same CDR3. This chain connects TRBV28 to TRBJ2-5; D remains unclear. V dropped 6 bases and J dropped 5 bases, with 10 bases sitting between them. Germline V gene sequence: CDR1 MDHEN, CDR2 SYDVKM. The CDR3 is made up of 12 amino acids. The CDR3 coding sequence is TGTGCCAGCAGCTTGGGGTACGAGACCCAGTACTTC. Translation gives CASSLGYETQYF.

The genes are TRBV5-1 and TRBJ1-3; D gene ambiguous. V was shortened by 1 base and J by 2 bases, with 10 bases between the two germline ends. The CDR3 contains 15 residues. Germline V gene data show CDR1 as SGHRS and CDR2 as YFSETQ. CDR3 loop: CASSLYSGAGNTIYF. The CDR3 region has the DNA TGCGCCAGCAGCTTGTACTCGGGTGCTGGAAACACCATATATTTT.

This clone was recorded at least ten times. The V call is TRBV2, the J call TRBJ2-2; D is ambiguous. The ends were cut back, 8 bases at V and 2 bases at J, with 9 bases in the middle. From germline, CDR1 is SNHLY and CDR2 FYNNEI. The CDR3 covers 13 residues. The CDR3 DNA reads TGTGCCAGCGGGAAAGGTAACACCGGGGAGCTGTTTTTT. This encodes CASGKGNTGELFF.

This chain uses TRBV10-3 with TRBJ2-7; 12 bases align to TRBD2. Germline lookup yields CDR1 ENHRY and CDR2 SYGVKD. This CDR3 is built from 18 residues. V gave up 2 bases and J gave up 3 bases; unmatched junction bases: 11. Written as DNA, the CDR3 is TGTGCCATCAGTGAGACCCGACTAGCGGGAGCTCTAGGCTACGAGCAGTACTTC. This sequence encodes CAISETRLAGALGYEQYF.

The rearrangement joins TRBV7-9 to TRBJ2-1; possibly TRBD2 for D (5 bases). Germline V gene sequence: CDR1 SEHNR, CDR2 FQNEAQ (reference sequence). The V end was cut by 4 bases, the J end by 7 bases, with 20 bases between. The CDR3 is made up of 16 amino acids. The CDR3 here is CASSSGGILGINEQFF. CDR3 nucleotide sequence: TGTGCCAGCAGCTCAGGAGGTATCCTGGGTATAAATGAGCAGTTCTTC.

The chain employs TRBV7-8 and TRBJ2-2; 7 nucleotides align to TRBD2. With 8 bases clipped from V and 8 bases from J, the junction kept 11 bases outside the gene matches. The CDR3 sequence is 14 residues long. Germline V gives CDR1 SGHVS, CDR2 FQNEAQ. The CDR3 here is CASRRTRSSGELFF. In DNA form, the CDR3 reads TGTGCCAGCCGCCGGACTAGATCGAGTGGGGAGCTGTTTTTT.

The rearrangement links TRBV5-4 to TRBJ1-5; no clear D. In germline, CDR1 is SGHNT, CDR2 YYREEE (reference sequence). The CDR3 runs to 15 residues. Trimming pared 5 bases from V and 0 bases from J, leaving 12 bases between. CDR3 nucleotide sequence: TGTGCCAGCAGTAAGGACGGCCTTAGCAATCAGCCCCAGCATTTT. It is translated as CASSKDGLSNQPQHF.

Only a few counts were recorded for this clone. This chain links TRBV5-1 with TRBJ2-3; 8 nucleotides agree with TRBD2. CDR1 SGHRS and CDR2 YFSETQ come from the germline V gene. Unmatched junction bases numbered 8, after V lost 3 bases and J lost 2 bases. This CDR3 spans 16 amino acids. The CDR3 spells CASSSRPAGDTDTQYF. The CDR3 DNA sequence: TGCGCCAGCAGCTCCCGACCAGCGGGGGACACAGATACGCAGTATTTT.

The CDR3 protein is CASSQTGGNTIYF. Here the CDR3 DNA reads TGTGCCAGCAGCCAAACAGGGGGAAACACCATATATTTT. The chain combines TRBV6-5 with TRBJ1-3, with D possibly matching TRBD1 (6 bases). Trimming cost V 6 bases and J 4 bases, with 10 bases left between them. This CDR3 is built from 13 residues. CDR1 and CDR2 (germline): MNHEY, SVGAGI.

The chain recombines TRBV2 with TRBJ2-7; 7 bases align to TRBD1. Germline CDR1 reads SNHLY; CDR2 reads FYNNEI. The CDR3 contains 12 residues. V shed 8 bases and J 5 bases; nucleotides not matched to a gene: 6. DNA for the CDR3: TGTGCCAGCTTTAGGGGGCGCGACGAGCAGTACTTC. Amino acids: CASFRGRDEQYF.

The CDR3: CASSQDQVGTGTDTQYF. CDR3 nucleotides: TGCGCCAGCAGCCAAGATCAGGTCGGGACAGGCACAGATACGCAGTATTTT. The chain is built from TRBV4-3 and TRBJ2-3; 7 nucleotides line up with TRBD1. The CDR3 sequence is 17 residues long. V lost 0 bases to trimming and J lost 1 base; unmatched junction nucleotides: 7. Per germline, CDR1 LGHNA and CDR2 YSLEER.

The chain has TRBV27 and TRBJ2-1; TRBD2 matches at 7 bases. J lost 7 bases, V lost 1 base, and 7 bases had no gene match. Germline assignment: CDR1 MNHEY and CDR2 SMNVEV (reference sequence). The CDR3 has 15 amino acids. CDR3 sequence (DNA): TGTGCCAGCAGTTTATTCCCGGGGGGATTTAATGAGCAGTTCTTC. Residues: CASSLFPGGFNEQFF.

The rearrangement uses TRBV28 and TRBJ2-3; 9 bases align to TRBD2. V shed 5 bases and J 1 base; nucleotides not matched to a gene: 4. This CDR3 is built from 15 residues. The germline V gene has CDR1 MDHEN and CDR2 SYDVKM. The chain's CDR3 is CASSIIAGGTDTQYF. CDR3 sequence (DNA): TGTGCCAGCAGTATAATAGCGGGAGGCACAGATACGCAGTATTTT.

J is TRBJ2-1 and V is TRBV7-3, with D possibly being TRBD2 (6 bases). The V end was cut by 1 base, the J end by 4 bases, with 11 bases between. The germline V gene has CDR1 SGHTA and CDR2 FQGTGA. The CDR3 runs to 15 residues. CDR3 nucleotides: TGTGCCAGCAGCTTAATGGCGGGGAAGTACAATGAGCAGTTCTTC. The encoded protein is CASSLMAGKYNEQFF.

This clone was recorded a few times. The gene calls are TRBV4-1 and TRBJ2-7; D unclear. V lost 0 bases to trimming and J lost 2 bases, with 8 bases between them. Looked up from germline, CDR1 is MGHRA and CDR2 is YSYEKL. The CDR3 has 14 residues. The CDR3 nucleotides are TGCGCCAGCAGCCAAGATACTACCGCCTACGAGCAGTACTTC. It yields the protein CASSQDTTAYEQYF.

This chain joins TRBV15 and TRBJ1-5, with D possibly being TRBD1 (5 bases). The V and J ends lost 0 bases and 0 bases respectively, with 21 bases between them. CDR1 is LNHNV, CDR2 YYDKDF, per germline (reference sequence). This CDR3 spans 20 amino acids. This CDR3 is CATSRDIWKGQADSNQPQHF. The CDR3 coding sequence is TGTGCCACCAGCAGAGATATTTGGAAGGGGCAAGCCGATAGCAATCAGCCCCAGCATTTT.

The J gene is TRBJ2-5, the V gene TRBV5-6, with D possibly called TRBD1 or TRBD2 (5 bases each). The CDR3 length is 14 residues. CDR1 SGHDT and CDR2 YYEEEE come from the germline V gene. The V and J ends lost 4 bases and 5 bases respectively, with 15 bases between them. Written as DNA, the CDR3 is TGTGCCAGCAGCCCGTGGGACCAGGCGGAGACCCAGTACTTC. Translating gives CASSPWDQAETQYF.

The chain employs TRBV5-6 and TRBJ2-1, with 10 bases lining up with TRBD2. Trimming cost V 1 base and J 6 bases; bases outside gene matches: 4. CDR1 is SGHDT, CDR2 YYEEEE, per germline. This CDR3 is built from 15 residues. In DNA, the CDR3 is TGTGCCAGCAGCTTGTGGTCTAGCGGGAGCAATGAGCAGTTCTTC. Its translation: CASSLWSSGSNEQFF.

V and J are TRBV5-5 and TRBJ2-5; D not certain. The ends were cut back, 4 bases at V and 0 bases at J, with 13 bases in the middle. This CDR3 has 15 amino acids. The germline CDR1 and CDR2 sequences are SGHKS and YYEKEE (reference sequence). CDR3 bases: TGTGCCAGCAGCCGAAGTGTGGGGTACCAAGAGACCCAGTACTTC. Translated, it gives CASSRSVGYQETQYF. Filled out from reference TRBV5-5 and TRBJ2-5, the complete variable domain reads DAGVTQSPTHLIKTRGQQVTLRCSPISGHKSVSWYQQVLGQGPQFIFQYYEKEERGRGNFPDRFSARQFPNYSSELNVNALLLGDSALYLCASSRSVGYQETQYFGPGTRLLVL.

The chain carries TRBV6-1 and TRBJ1-5, with a possible D match to TRBD1 (6 bases). The V and J ends lost 4 bases and 1 base respectively, with 14 bases between them. Germline V gene lookup returns CDR1 MNHNS and CDR2 SASEGT. The CDR3 runs to 16 residues. CDR3 residues: CASSAKIQGSNQPQHF. The CDR3 DNA reads TGTGCCAGCAGTGCTAAAATCCAGGGGAGCAATCAGCCCCAGCATTTT.

The chain employs TRBV5-5 and TRBJ1-1; TRBD1 might be the D (6 bases). This CDR3 spans 14 amino acids. Germline V CDR1 and CDR2: SGHKS, YYEKEE (reference sequence). V was clipped by 4 bases and J by 8 bases, with 18 bases between them. The CDR3 sequence is CASSKQGIKREAFF. The CDR3 coding sequence is TGTGCCAGCAGCAAACAGGGTATCAAGAGGGAAGCTTTCTTT.